This TCR beta chain was recorded in a study of control samples from healthy donors and cancer patients. From germline, CDR1 is MDHEN and CDR2 SYDVKM. The CDR3 totals 13 residues. V was cut by 8 bases and J by 5 bases, with 13 bases left in between. Sequenced by immunoSEQ multiplex PCR; TCRdb stores in-frame clones only, minus some. The data contain 250,000 to 300,000 clones, approximately 80% of them seen just once; the ten biggest clones take up roughly 13%. This sequence originates from a woman in her sixties or seventies with lung cancer. Input material: PBMCs. The chain recombines TRBV28 with TRBJ1-5, with D perhaps TRBD1 (6 bases). The CDR3, as DNA: TGTGCCAGCCTTTGGGGGGCTGATCAGCCCCAGCATTTT. This sequence encodes CASLWGADQPQHF. Complete variable domain (other parts from reference TRBV28 and TRBJ1-5): DVKVTQSSRYLVKRTGEKVFLECVQDMDHENMFWYRQDPGLGLRLIYFSYDVKMKEKGDIPEGYSVSREKKERFSLILESASTNQTSMYLCASLWGADQPQHFGDGTRLSIL.